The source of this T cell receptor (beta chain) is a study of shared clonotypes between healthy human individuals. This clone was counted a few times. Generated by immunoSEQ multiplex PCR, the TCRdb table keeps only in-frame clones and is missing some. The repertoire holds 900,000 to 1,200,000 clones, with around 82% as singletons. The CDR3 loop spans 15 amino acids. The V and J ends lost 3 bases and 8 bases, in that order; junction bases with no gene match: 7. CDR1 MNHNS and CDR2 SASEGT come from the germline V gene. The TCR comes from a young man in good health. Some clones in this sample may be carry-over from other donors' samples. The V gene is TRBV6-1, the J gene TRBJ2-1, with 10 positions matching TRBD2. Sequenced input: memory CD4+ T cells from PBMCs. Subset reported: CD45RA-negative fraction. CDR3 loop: CASSDNSGGRDEQFF. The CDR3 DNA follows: TGTGCCAGCAGTGATAATAGCGGGGGGAGGGATGAGCAGTTCTTC.